This entry lists 17 T cell receptor beta chains sequenced from one sample in a study of T cell responses to AZD1222 COVID-19 vaccine. Measured with immunoSEQ multiplex PCR; TCRdb has only the in-frame clones, and not every one. The repertoire includes around 200,000 clones, just over 90% of them detected once, and roughly 0.98% sits in the top ten. The sequenced sample was peripheral blood, obtained on day 0 of AZD1222 vaccination. The receptors here all came from an adult in good health.

The V and J genes are TRBV5-1 and TRBJ2-7; TRBD2 aligns across 10 bases. Trimming took 0 bases from V and 4 from J; bases not matched to a gene: 4. Per germline, CDR1 SGHRS and CDR2 YFSETQ. This CDR3 has 15 residues. The CDR3 protein is CASSLGASGGYEQYF. The CDR3 coding sequence is TGCGCCAGCAGCTTGGGGGCTAGCGGGGGTTACGAGCAGTACTTC. Full variable domain (outside the CDR3, taken from reference TRBV5-1 and TRBJ2-7): KAGVTQTPRYLIKTRGQQVTLSCSPISGHRSVSWYQQTPGQGLQFLFEYFSETQRNKGNFPGRFSGRQFSNSRSEMNVSTLELGDSALYLCASSLGASGGYEQYFGPGTRLTVT.

V gene TRBV20-1 combines with J gene TRBJ2-7, with 7 bases aligning to TRBD2. The CDR3 runs 13 residues. V lost 3 bases, J lost 4 bases, and 6 bases stayed unmatched. Germline CDR1 reads DFQATT; CDR2 reads SNEGSKA (reference sequence). CDR3 residues: CSASPSGVYEQYF. The CDR3 nucleotides read TGCAGTGCTAGTCCTAGCGGAGTTTACGAGCAGTACTTC.

The CDR3 DNA reads TGTGCCAGCAGCTGGAGTGATGAAAAACTGTTTTTT. Translated, it gives CASSWSDEKLFF. This chain connects TRBV7-9 to TRBJ1-4; D unclear. This CDR3 has 12 residues. The V gene lost 4 bases and the J gene lost 6 bases, with 6 bases spanning the gap. Germline V lookup: CDR1 SEHNR, CDR2 FQNEAQ (reference sequence). Combining the CDR3 with reference TRBV7-9 and TRBJ1-4 gives the whole variable domain DTGVSQNPRHKITKRGQNVTFRCDPISEHNRLYWYRQTLGQGPEFLTYFQNEAQLEKSRLLSDRFSAERPKGSFSTLEIQRTEQGDSAMYLCASSWSDEKLFFGSGTQLSVL.

The V call is TRBV5-1, the J call TRBJ2-1, with a possible D match to TRBD2 (6 bases). The ends were cut back, 0 bases at V and 0 bases at J, with 13 bases in the middle. This CDR3 has 17 residues. Germline V gene sequence: CDR1 SGHRS, CDR2 YFSETQ. The CDR3 spells CASSLGILAPSYNEQFF. CDR3 coding DNA: TGCGCCAGCAGCTTGGGGATCCTAGCGCCCTCCTACAATGAGCAGTTCTTC.

The chain recombines TRBV6-1 with TRBJ1-2; D not resolved. CDR1 MNHNS and CDR2 SASEGT come from the germline V gene. This CDR3 region has 15 residues. Trimming removed 0 bases from V and 2 bases from J, with 10 bases in between. CDR3 sequence reads: CASSEATYRNYGYTF. DNA for the CDR3: TGTGCCAGCAGTGAAGCGACTTACAGAAACTATGGCTACACCTTC.

The chain uses TRBV2 and TRBJ2-1; the match to TRBD2 covers 12 bases. Germline CDR1 and CDR2: SNHLY and FYNNEI. The junction had 8 bases not matched to a gene; V was cut back by 6 bases and J by 8 bases. The CDR3 has 15 amino acids. As DNA, the CDR3 is TGTGCCAGCAGGGCGACTAGCGGGAGTACCTATGAGCAGTTCTTC. This encodes CASRATSGSTYEQFF.

This chain joins TRBV27 and TRBJ1-1; D call uncertain. There are 12 residues in the CDR3. CDR1 is MNHEY, CDR2 SMNVEV, per germline (reference sequence). V was pared by 1 base and J by 5 bases, with 5 bases between. The CDR3 region is CASSLLGTEAFF. For the CDR3, the DNA is TGTGCCAGCAGTTTATTGGGGACTGAAGCTTTCTTT.

The J gene is TRBJ2-3, the V gene TRBV6-2 or TRBV6-3, with D perhaps matching TRBD1 (5 bases). Germline CDR1 MNHEY, CDR2 SVGEGT. CDR3 length: 12 amino acids. Trimming cost V 4 bases and J 4 bases, with 6 bases left between them. CDR3 loop: CASSLTADTQYF. CDR3 DNA: TGTGCCAGCAGTTTGACAGCAGATACGCAGTATTTT.

This chain connects TRBV29-1 to TRBJ2-7; D may be TRBD2 (6 bases). The ends were cut back, 3 bases at V and 4 bases at J, with 13 bases in the middle. Germline V gives CDR1 SQVTM, CDR2 ANQGSEA. The CDR3 sequence is 13 residues long. CDR3 amino acids: CSVDPGDGYEQYF. The CDR3 nucleotides are TGCAGCGTTGATCCGGGGGACGGTTACGAGCAGTACTTC.

V usage is TRBV4-1 and J usage is TRBJ2-1; TRBD1 matches at 11 bases. This CDR3 region has 15 residues. V shed 3 bases, J shed 7 bases, and the junction held 5 bases outside the gene matches. Per the germline V gene, CDR1 is MGHRA and CDR2 is YSYEKL. CDR3 protein: CASSHRGQGANEQFF. As DNA, the CDR3 is TGCGCCAGCAGCCACCGAGGACAGGGGGCAAATGAGCAGTTCTTC.

V and J are TRBV11-2 and TRBJ1-1; D unclear. The CDR3 extends over 13 amino acids. Germline V gene data show CDR1 as SGHAT and CDR2 as FQNNGV. Trimming took off 8 bases at V and 1 base at J, with 11 bases between the two ends. DNA of the CDR3: TGTGCCAGCGGAGTTGAGACGAACACTGAAGCTTTCTTT. Its translation: CASGVETNTEAFF. The full variable domain, its missing parts supplied by reference TRBV11-2 and TRBJ1-1, is EAGVAQSPRYKIIEKRQSVAFWCNPISGHATLYWYQQILGQGPKLLIQFQNNGVVDDSQLPKDRFSAERLKGVDSTLKIQPAKLEDSAVYLCASGVETNTEAFFGQGTRLTVV.

The chain recombines TRBV7-3 with TRBJ2-5; D call uncertain. CDR1 is SGHTA and CDR2 is FQGTGA in the germline V gene. Trimming left V 5 bases short and J 4 bases short, with 20 bases between. There are 16 residues in the CDR3. The CDR3 spells CASSPRASARAETQYF. DNA of the CDR3: TGTGCCAGCAGCCCCCGGGCCTCGGCTAGGGCAGAGACCCAGTACTTC. Full variable domain (missing parts from reference TRBV7-3 and TRBJ2-5): GAGVSQTPSNKVTEKGKYVELRCDPISGHTALYWYRQSLGQGPEFLIYFQGTGAADDSGLPNDRFFAVRPEGSVSTLKIQRTERGDSAVYLCASSPRASARAETQYFGPGTRLLVL.

The CDR3 coding sequence is TGTGCCAGCAGGCCCGGCCAGGCAACTAATGAAAAACTGTTTTTT. Protein product: CASRPGQATNEKLFF. The chain couples TRBV7-9 to TRBJ1-4, with no clear D. From germline, CDR1 is SEHNR and CDR2 FQNEAQ (reference sequence). Trimming removed 6 bases from V and 0 bases from J, with 11 bases in between. The CDR3 runs to 15 residues.

V gene TRBV5-1 combines with J gene TRBJ2-1; 7 nucleotides line up with TRBD1. The CDR3 sequence is 15 residues long. CDR1 is SGHRS and CDR2 is YFSETQ in the germline V gene. V was pared by 6 bases and J by 4 bases, with 10 bases of the junction left unmatched. The DNA of the CDR3 is TGCGCCAGCACCAGTCGGGACAGCCTATACAATGAGCAGTTCTTC. Amino acids: CASTSRDSLYNEQFF.

The count of this clone is one. V and J are TRBV4-1 and TRBJ2-1; D is perhaps TRBD1 (5 bases). Germline assignment: CDR1 MGHRA and CDR2 YSYEKL. This CDR3 has 16 residues. The V and J ends lost 4 bases and 2 bases respectively, with 15 bases between them. The CDR3 is CASSPNLQGPYNEQFF. CDR3 in DNA: TGCGCCAGCAGCCCGAATCTGCAGGGTCCCTACAATGAGCAGTTCTTC.

The chain combines TRBV28 with TRBJ2-5; 7 bases fit TRBD2. CDR1 is MDHEN and CDR2 is SYDVKM in the germline V gene. The CDR3 contains 14 residues. V gave up 6 bases and J gave up 2 bases; unmatched junction bases: 6. The DNA for the CDR3 is TGTGCCAGCAGGCCTCAGGGAGGGCAAGAGACCCAGTACTTC. Translating it yields CASRPQGGQETQYF.

The chain uses TRBV4-1 and TRBJ2-1, with TRBD2 as a possible D gene (5 bases). Trimming removed 0 bases from V and 3 bases from J, with 18 bases in between. The CDR3 covers 18 residues. Germline V gives CDR1 MGHRA, CDR2 YSYEKL. For the CDR3, the DNA is TGCGCCAGCAGCCAAGATGCCCCTGTCACAGAGGGCTACAATGAGCAGTTCTTC. It translates to CASSQDAPVTEGYNEQFF.